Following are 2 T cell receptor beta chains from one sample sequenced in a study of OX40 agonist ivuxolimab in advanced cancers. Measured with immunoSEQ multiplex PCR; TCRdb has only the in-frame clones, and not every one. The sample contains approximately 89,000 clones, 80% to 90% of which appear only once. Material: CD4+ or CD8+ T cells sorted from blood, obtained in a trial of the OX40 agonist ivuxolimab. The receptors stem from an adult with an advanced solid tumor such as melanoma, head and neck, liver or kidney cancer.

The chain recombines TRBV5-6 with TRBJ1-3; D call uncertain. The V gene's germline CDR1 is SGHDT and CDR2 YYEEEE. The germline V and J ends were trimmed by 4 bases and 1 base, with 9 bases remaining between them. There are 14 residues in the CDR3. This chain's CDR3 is CASSPPGSGNTIYF. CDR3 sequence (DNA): TGTGCCAGCAGCCCCCCGGGGTCTGGAAACACCATATATTTT.

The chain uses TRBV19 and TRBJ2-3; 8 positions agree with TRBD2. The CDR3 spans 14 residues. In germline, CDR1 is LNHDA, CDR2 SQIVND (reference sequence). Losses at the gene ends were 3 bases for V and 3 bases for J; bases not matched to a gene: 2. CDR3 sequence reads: CASSISGVTDTQYF. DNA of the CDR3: TGTGCCAGTAGTATTAGCGGGGTTACAGATACGCAGTATTTT.